This note documents a single TCR beta chain sequence. The data stem from a study of blood T cell repertoires in COVID-19. Overall study: Sources were T cells, B-cell-depleted T cells, or PBMCs; the material itself was cDNA or gDNA.

Profiling relied on immunoSEQ multiplex PCR, and the TCRdb table lists in-frame clones only, not all of them. Of approximately 200,000 clones listed, approximately 80% were seen once; the top ten hold 7.4%. This CDR3 region has 15 residues. Per germline, CDR1 SGHKS and CDR2 YYEKEE (reference sequence). Trimming pared 0 bases from V and 3 bases from J, leaving 13 bases between. The chain is built from TRBV5-5 and TRBJ2-7; D possibly corresponds to TRBD1 (5 bases). The sequenced sample was peripheral blood. The source is a woman between 45 and 65 years old with acute or convalescent COVID-19. CDR3 sequence reads: CASSLAGGADYEQYF. The CDR3 nucleotides are TGTGCCAGCAGCTTGGCCGGTGGGGCCGACTACGAGCAGTACTTC.